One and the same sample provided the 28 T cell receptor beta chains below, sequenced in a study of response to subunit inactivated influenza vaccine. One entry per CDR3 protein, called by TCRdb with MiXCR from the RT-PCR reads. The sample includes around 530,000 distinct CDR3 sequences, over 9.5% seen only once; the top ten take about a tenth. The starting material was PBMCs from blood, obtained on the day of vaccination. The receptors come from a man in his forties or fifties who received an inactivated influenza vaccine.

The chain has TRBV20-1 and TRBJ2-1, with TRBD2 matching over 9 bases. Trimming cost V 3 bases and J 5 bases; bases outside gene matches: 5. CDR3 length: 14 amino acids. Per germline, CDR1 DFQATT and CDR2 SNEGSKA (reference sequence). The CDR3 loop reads CSARVAGGHNEQFF. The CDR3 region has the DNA TGCAGTGCTAGGGTTGCGGGGGGGCACAATGAGCAGTTCTTC.

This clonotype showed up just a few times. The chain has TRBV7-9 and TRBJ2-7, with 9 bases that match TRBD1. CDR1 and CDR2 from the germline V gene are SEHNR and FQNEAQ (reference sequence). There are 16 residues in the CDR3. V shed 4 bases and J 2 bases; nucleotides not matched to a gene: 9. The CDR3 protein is CASSSQTGTGPYEQYF. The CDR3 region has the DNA TGTGCCAGCAGCTCACAAACCGGGACAGGGCCCTACGAGCAGTACTTC.

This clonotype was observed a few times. The CDR3 loop reads CASSSFRGADYGYTF. DNA for the CDR3: TGTGCCAGCAGCTCCTTTAGGGGAGCGGACTATGGCTACACCTTC. This chain connects TRBV5-4 to TRBJ1-2, with D possibly being TRBD1 (5 bases). The CDR3 is 15 residues long. With 3 bases removed from V and 3 bases from J, the gap between germline ends came to 15 bases. The germline CDR1 and CDR2 sequences are SGHNT and YYREEE (reference sequence).

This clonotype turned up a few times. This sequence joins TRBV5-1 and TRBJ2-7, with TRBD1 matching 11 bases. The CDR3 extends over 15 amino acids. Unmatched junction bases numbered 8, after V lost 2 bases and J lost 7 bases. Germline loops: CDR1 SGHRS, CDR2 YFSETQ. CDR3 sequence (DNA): TGCGCCAGCAGCTTAGACGGACAGGGGGCGGGGGAGCAGTACTTC. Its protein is CASSLDGQGAGEQYF.

Here the CDR3 reads CAIMEGRGRGEAFF. Written as DNA, the CDR3 is TGTGCCATCATGGAGGGGCGCGGTCGCGGTGAAGCTTTCTTT. The chain employs TRBV10-3 and TRBJ1-1; D is possibly TRBD1 (5 bases). CDR1 and CDR2 (germline): ENHRY, SYGVKD. The CDR3 contains 14 residues. With 7 bases removed from V and 7 bases from J, the gap between germline ends came to 19 bases.

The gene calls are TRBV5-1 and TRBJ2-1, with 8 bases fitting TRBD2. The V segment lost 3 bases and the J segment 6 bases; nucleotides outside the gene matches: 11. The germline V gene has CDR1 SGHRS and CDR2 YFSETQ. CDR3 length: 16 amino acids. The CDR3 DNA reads TGCGCCAGCAGCTGGGGGTGGAGCGGGGGAACCAATGAGCAGTTCTTC. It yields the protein CASSWGWSGGTNEQFF.

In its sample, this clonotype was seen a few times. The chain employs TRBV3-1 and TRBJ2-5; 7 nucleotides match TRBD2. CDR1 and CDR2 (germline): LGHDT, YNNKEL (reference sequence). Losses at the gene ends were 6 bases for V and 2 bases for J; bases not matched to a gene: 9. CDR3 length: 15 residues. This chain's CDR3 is CASREGSGLQETQYF. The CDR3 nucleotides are TGTGCCAGCAGGGAGGGTAGCGGGCTGCAAGAGACCCAGTACTTC.

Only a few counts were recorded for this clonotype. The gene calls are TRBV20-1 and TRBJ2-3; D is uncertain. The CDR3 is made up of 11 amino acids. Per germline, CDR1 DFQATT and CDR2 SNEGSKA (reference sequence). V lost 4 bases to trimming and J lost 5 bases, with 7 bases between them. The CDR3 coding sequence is TGCAGTGCTACAGCCGAAGATACGCAGTATTTT. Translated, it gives CSATAEDTQYF.

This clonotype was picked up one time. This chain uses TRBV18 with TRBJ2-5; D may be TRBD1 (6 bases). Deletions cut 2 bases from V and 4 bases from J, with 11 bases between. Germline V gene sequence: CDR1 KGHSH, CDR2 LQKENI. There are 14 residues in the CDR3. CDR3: CASSPVQGGETQYF. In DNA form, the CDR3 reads TGTGCCAGCTCACCAGTACAGGGCGGAGAGACCCAGTACTTC.

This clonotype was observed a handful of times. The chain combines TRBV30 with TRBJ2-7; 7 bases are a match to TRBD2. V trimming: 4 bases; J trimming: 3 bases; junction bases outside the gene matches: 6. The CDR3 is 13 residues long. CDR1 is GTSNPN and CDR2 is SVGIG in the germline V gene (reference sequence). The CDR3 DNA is TGTGCCTGGAATAGCGGGCGTTACTACGAGCAGTACTTC. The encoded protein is CAWNSGRYYEQYF. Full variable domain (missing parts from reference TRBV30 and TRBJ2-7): SQTIHQWPATLVQPVGSPLSLECTVEGTSNPNLYWYRQAAGRGLQLLFYSVGIGQISSEVPQNLSASRPQDRQFILSSKKLLLSDSGFYLCAWNSGRYYEQYFGPGTRLTVT.

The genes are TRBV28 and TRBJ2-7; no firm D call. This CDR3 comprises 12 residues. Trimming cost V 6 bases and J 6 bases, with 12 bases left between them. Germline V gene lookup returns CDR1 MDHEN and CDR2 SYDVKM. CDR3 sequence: CASSLDVSEQYF. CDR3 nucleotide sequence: TGTGCCAGCAGCTTGGACGTCTCCGAGCAGTACTTC.

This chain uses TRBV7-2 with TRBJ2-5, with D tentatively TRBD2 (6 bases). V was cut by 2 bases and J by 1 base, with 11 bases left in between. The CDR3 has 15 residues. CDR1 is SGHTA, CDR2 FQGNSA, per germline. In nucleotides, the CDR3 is TGTGCCAGCAGCTTATTCCCGGGGGTCCAAGAGACCCAGTACTTC. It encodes CASSLFPGVQETQYF. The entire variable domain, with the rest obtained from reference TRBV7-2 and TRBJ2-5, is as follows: GAGVSQSPSNKVTEKGKDVELRCDPISGHTALYWYRQSLGQGLEFLIYFQGNSAPDKSGLPSDRFSAERTGGSVSTLTIQRTQQEDSAVYLCASSLFPGVQETQYFGPGTRLLVL.

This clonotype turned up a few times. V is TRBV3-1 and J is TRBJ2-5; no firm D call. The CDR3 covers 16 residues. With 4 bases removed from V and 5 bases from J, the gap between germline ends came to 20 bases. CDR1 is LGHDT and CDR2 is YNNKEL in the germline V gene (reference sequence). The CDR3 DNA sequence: TGTGCCAGCAGCCCTCGGAGCACTTATCTACTGGAGACCCAGTACTTC. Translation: CASSPRSTYLLETQYF.

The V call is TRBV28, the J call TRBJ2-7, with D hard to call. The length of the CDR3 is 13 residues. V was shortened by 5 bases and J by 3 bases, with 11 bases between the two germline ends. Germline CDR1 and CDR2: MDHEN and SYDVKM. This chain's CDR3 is CASSLLDLYEQYF. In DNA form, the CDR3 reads TGTGCCAGCAGTCTATTAGACCTCTACGAGCAGTACTTC. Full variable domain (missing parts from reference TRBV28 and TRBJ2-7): DVKVTQSSRYLVKRTGEKVFLECVQDMDHENMFWYRQDPGLGLRLIYFSYDVKMKEKGDIPEGYSVSREKKERFSLILESASTNQTSMYLCASSLLDLYEQYFGPGTRLTVT.

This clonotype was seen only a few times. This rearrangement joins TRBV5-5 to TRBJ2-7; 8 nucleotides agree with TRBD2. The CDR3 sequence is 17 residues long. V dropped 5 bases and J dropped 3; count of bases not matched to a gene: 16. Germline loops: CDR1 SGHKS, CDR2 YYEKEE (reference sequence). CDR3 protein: CASRWRLGAGVNYEQYF. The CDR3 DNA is TGTGCCAGCAGGTGGAGATTAGGAGCGGGGGTGAACTACGAGCAGTACTTC.

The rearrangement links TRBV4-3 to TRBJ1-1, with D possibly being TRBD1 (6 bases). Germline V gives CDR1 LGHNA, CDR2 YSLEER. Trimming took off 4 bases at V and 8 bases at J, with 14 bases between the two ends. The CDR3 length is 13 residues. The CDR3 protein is CASSPRGRGEAFF. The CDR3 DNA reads TGCGCCAGCAGCCCGCGGGGGCGGGGGGAAGCTTTCTTT.

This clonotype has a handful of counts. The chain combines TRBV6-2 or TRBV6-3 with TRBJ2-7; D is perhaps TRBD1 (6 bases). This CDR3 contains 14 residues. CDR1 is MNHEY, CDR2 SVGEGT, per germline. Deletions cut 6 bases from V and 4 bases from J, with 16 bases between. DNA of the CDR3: TGTGCCAGCAGCCCCGACAGGTCCCTTTACGAGCAGTACTTC. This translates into CASSPDRSLYEQYF.

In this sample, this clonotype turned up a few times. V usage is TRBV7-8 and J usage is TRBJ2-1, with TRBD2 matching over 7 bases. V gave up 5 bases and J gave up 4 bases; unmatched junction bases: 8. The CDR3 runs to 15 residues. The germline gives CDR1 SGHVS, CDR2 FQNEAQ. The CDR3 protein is CASSPKRGPYNEQFF. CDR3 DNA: TGTGCCAGCAGCCCGAAGCGGGGACCGTACAATGAGCAGTTCTTC.

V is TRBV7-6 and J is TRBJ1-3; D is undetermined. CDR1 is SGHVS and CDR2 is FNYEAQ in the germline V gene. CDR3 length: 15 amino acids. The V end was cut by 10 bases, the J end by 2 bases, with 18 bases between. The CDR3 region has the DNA TGTGCCACTTCCGGGCAGCCCCTAGCTGGAAACACCATATATTTT. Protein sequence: CATSGQPLAGNTIYF.

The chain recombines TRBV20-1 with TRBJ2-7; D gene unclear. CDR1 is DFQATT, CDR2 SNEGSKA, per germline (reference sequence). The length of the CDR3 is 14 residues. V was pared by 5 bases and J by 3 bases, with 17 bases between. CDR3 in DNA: TGCAGTGCTCGCGGTCCAATCCGCGTCTACGAGCAGTACTTC. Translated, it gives CSARGPIRVYEQYF.

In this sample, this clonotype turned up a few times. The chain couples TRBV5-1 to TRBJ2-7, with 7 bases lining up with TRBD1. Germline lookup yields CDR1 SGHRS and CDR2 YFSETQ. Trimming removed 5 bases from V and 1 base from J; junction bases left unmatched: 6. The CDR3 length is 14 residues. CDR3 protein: CASRMAGGSYEQYF. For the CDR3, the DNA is TGCGCCAGCAGGATGGCAGGGGGATCCTACGAGCAGTACTTC. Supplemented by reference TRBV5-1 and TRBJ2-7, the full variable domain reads KAGVTQTPRYLIKTRGQQVTLSCSPISGHRSVSWYQQTPGQGLQFLFEYFSETQRNKGNFPGRFSGRQFSNSRSEMNVSTLELGDSALYLCASRMAGGSYEQYFGPGTRLTVT.

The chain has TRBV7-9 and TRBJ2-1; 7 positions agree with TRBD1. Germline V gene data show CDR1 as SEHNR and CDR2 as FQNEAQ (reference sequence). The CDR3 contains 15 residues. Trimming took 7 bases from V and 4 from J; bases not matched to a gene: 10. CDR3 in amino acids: CASTSKGAFYNEQFF. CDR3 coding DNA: TGTGCCAGCACCAGTAAGGGGGCGTTTTACAATGAGCAGTTCTTC. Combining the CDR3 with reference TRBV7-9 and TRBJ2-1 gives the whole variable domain DTGVSQNPRHKITKRGQNVTFRCDPISEHNRLYWYRQTLGQGPEFLTYFQNEAQLEKSRLLSDRFSAERPKGSFSTLEIQRTEQGDSAMYLCASTSKGAFYNEQFFGPGTRLTVL.

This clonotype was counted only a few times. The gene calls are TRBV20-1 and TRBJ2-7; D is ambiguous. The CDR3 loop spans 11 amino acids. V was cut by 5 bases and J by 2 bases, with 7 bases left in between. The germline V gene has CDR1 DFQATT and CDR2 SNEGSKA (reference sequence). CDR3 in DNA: TGCAGTGCTTTGGCGACCTACGAGCAGTACTTC. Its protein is CSALATYEQYF.

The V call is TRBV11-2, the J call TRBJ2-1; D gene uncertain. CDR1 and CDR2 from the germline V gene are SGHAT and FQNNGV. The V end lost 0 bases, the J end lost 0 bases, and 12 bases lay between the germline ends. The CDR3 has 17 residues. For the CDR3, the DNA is TGTGCCAGCAGCTTAGAGCCCTGGCTGAGCTCCTACAATGAGCAGTTCTTC. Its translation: CASSLEPWLSSYNEQFF.

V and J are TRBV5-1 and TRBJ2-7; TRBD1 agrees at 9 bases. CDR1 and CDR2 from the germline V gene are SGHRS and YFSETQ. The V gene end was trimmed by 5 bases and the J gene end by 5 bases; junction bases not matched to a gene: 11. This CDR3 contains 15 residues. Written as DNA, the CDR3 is TGCGCCAGCAGGCGGGACAGGGTAGTCGGCAACGAGCAGTACTTC. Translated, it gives CASRRDRVVGNEQYF.

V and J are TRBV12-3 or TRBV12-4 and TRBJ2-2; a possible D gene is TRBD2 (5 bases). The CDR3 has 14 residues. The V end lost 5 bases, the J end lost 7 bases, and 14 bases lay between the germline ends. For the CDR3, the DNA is TGTGCCAGCAGTGCAGAAGGAGGATACGGGGAGCTGTTTTTT. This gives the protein CASSAEGGYGELFF.

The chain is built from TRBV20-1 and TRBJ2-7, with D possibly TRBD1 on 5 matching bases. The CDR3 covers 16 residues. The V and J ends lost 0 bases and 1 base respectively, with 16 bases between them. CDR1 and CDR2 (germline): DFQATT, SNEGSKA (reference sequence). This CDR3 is CSAREESSGYSYEQYF. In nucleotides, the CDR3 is TGCAGTGCTAGAGAGGAAAGTTCAGGGTATTCCTACGAGCAGTACTTC.

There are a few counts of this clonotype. CDR3 residues: CASSFSGTETQYF. The CDR3 nucleotides read TGTGCCAGCAGCTTCTCGGGGACAGAGACCCAGTACTTC. The V call is TRBV11-2, the J call TRBJ2-5; D possibly uses TRBD1 or TRBD2 (5 bases each). This CDR3 is built from 13 residues. The germline CDR1 and CDR2 sequences are SGHAT and FQNNGV. The germline V and J ends were trimmed by 3 bases and 4 bases, with 9 bases remaining between them.